The present T cell receptor beta chain was sequenced within a study of naive CD8 T cells in extremely preterm neonates. Trimming pared 1 base from V and 2 bases from J, leaving 12 bases between. Per germline, CDR1 SGHTA and CDR2 FQGNSA. This CDR3 has 15 residues. Broader study findings: Preterm samples differed in productive template counts; sample size was small.

Of note for this clone: Antigen unknown.

The method was immunoSEQ multiplex PCR; TCRdb's version includes in-frame clones alone and lacks a portion of them. This table holds several thousand clones, 95% to 98% found once. This sequence was found in a human donor in good health. V is TRBV7-2 and J is TRBJ2-7; D gene unclear. Input material: naive CD8+ T cells from blood. For the CDR3, the DNA is TGTGCCAGCAGCTTAGGCCTTTACAGCCCCTACGAGCAGTACTTC. It specifies CASSLGLYSPYEQYF.